These 2 T cell receptor beta chains were all obtained from the same sample, sequenced in a study of shared clonotypes between healthy human individuals. The protocol was immunoSEQ multiplex PCR, while the TCRdb copy is restricted to in-frame clones and leaves out a portion. Among 2 million to 2.5 million clones listed, about 92% were seen once. The sequencing sample was made of naive CD4+ T cells from PBMCs. The subset denotes: CD45RA+ positively selected. The receptor set was obtained from a man in his late teens or twenties in good health. Some clones in this sample may be carry-over from other donors' samples.

The chain combines TRBV12-5 with TRBJ1-1, with 8 bases fitting TRBD1. With V trimmed by 6 bases and J by 1 base, 10 bases remained unmatched. The CDR3 totals 16 residues. Germline V gene sequence: CDR1 LGHNT, CDR2 FRNRAP. The CDR3 reads CASGAPTGTGNTEAFF. In nucleotides, the CDR3 is TGTGCTAGTGGGGCGCCGACCGGGACAGGGAACACTGAAGCTTTCTTT.

V is TRBV28 and J is TRBJ2-7; a weak D match, TRBD1 (6 bases). The V and J ends lost 6 bases and 2 bases respectively, with 11 bases between them. The CDR3 runs to 13 residues. CDR1 and CDR2 from the germline V gene are MDHEN and SYDVKM. The CDR3 DNA follows: TGTGCCAGCAGGGAACAGGGCGCCTACGAGCAGTACTTC. Protein product: CASREQGAYEQYF.